This entry describes one TCR beta chain. The data derive from a study of control samples from healthy donors and cancer patients. Assay used: immunoSEQ multiplex PCR; TCRdb lists only in-frame clones, some missing. The sample carries under 85,000 clones, approximately 89% recorded once. The germline gives CDR1 SGHRS, CDR2 YFSETQ. Trimming removed 6 bases from V and 3 bases from J, with 15 bases in between. CDR3 length equals 14 residues. V usage is TRBV5-1 and J usage is TRBJ1-1, with D perhaps matching TRBD1 (5 bases). The receptor's source is a man in his 60s with colorectal cancer. The sequencing sample was made of PBMCs. The CDR3: CASTEGPRDTEAFF. In DNA form, the CDR3 reads TGCGCCAGCACCGAGGGACCGAGGGACACTGAAGCTTTCTTT. The full variable domain, completed using reference TRBV5-1 and TRBJ1-1, is KAGVTQTPRYLIKTRGQQVTLSCSPISGHRSVSWYQQTPGQGLQFLFEYFSETQRNKGNFPGRFSGRQFSNSRSEMNVSTLELGDSALYLCASTEGPRDTEAFFGQGTRLTVV.